This TCR beta chain was retrieved from a study of T cell clones after liver transplantation (dated by TCRdb to the late 2010s). With respect to the entire study: ITN030ST, the source of the samples, was a randomized trial that attempted immunosuppression withdrawal within 2 years of liver transplantation. As an antigen-independent comparator for donor-reactive sequences, third party-reactive TCRbeta sequences were also identified from pre-transplant MLRs. Of the 8 liver transplant recipients making up the studied cohort, 3 were classified as tolerant and 5 as non-tolerant. Blood samples were collected pre-transplant, pre-randomization before withdrawal, and post-randomization after either complete withdrawal or failed withdrawal. The subjects received no induction therapy and were kept on standard immunosuppression until randomization at 12-24 months post-transplant. After a pre-transplant mixed lymphocyte reaction, TCRbeta sequencing was used to pinpoint donor-reactive T cell clones, which were subsequently tracked in post-transplant blood. Tolerance meant complete immunosuppression withdrawal for at least one year without liver enzymes rising beyond twice the upper limit of normal. Of the eight recipients, a few were HCV-positive, while the remaining recipients had been transplanted for non-autoimmune, non-viral indications.

Thawed unstimulated PBMCs were stained for CD3, CD4 and CD8 and FACS-sorted into CD3+CD4+ and CD3+CD8+ populations. All 8 studied subjects were randomized to immunosuppression withdrawal. The Qiagen DNeasy Blood and Tissue Kit was used for isolation of genomic DNA. The CDR3 holds 15 amino acids from the cysteine to the phenylalanine. Of all the DNA, just the CDR3 is kept, 45 bases in frame from base 1. CDR1 is given as KGHSH and CDR2 as LQKENI, both from the germline V gene. V is shortened by 7 bases, J by 0 bases, and the region joining them spans 15 bases. This clone showed up just a few times. The specificity of this receptor is unknown. No much larger clonotype is one base removed from it; base qualities were not supplied. High-throughput TCRbeta CDR3 sequencing of frozen genomic DNA was performed by immunoSEQ, with PCR amplification, mapping, bias correction and internal controls included. In the original analysis: Only productive rearrangements were retained, with each unique TCRbeta sequence defined by its CDR3 nucleotide sequence together with its V and J gene. A sequence counted as donor-reactive only if the sequence showed at least 5-fold expansion in CFSE-low cells compared with unstimulated pre-transplant cells and had a frequency of at least 0.01%. Minimum frequency thresholds were set for each subject on the basis of the unstimulated sample with the lowest template count, so that a detection power of at least 90% was ensured. Jensen-Shannon divergence between the top 1000 TCRbeta sequences post-transplant and pre-transplant was used to measure repertoire turnover. Two-sided Fisher's exact tests were used to test for changes in the detection of donor-reactive sequences. TCRdb stores this immuneACCESS table with in-frame sequences only. Part of the clones is absent; in the studies checked, under half of the shortfall reflects unresolved V genes, and no reason is known for the rest. V and J calls and clone size follow that table, whereas D and trimming were derived from the DNA. The sample includes about 20,000 clones, with roughly 74% observed a single time. The top ten clonotypes cover about a third of the sample.

The investigation overall reported the following: A significant post-transplant decrease in circulating donor-reactive CD4 TCRbeta sequences was observed in 5 of 8 subjects, irrespective of tolerance or HCV status. Donor-reactive sequences decreased more than third party-reactive sequences, which suggests partial antigen-specific deletion that was not related to withdrawal success. When repertoire turnover was taken into account, detection of donor-reactive sequences was significantly reduced in 7 of 8 subjects for CD4 and in 8 of 8 subjects for CD8. Conclusions were preliminary, limited by small, heterogeneous patient numbers and non-standardized post-transplant time points. In a couple of subjects, low numbers of available donor cells limited the measurable donor-reactive repertoire. Because allograft tissue specimens were not available, migration of donor-reactive T cells into the graft, rather than deletion, may have occurred.

The chain is assembled from TRBV18 and TRBJ1-1; the D gene identity is not certain. The TCR sequence derives from a human patient who received a liver transplant. Donor T cells from the graft may be present among the T cells after a transplant. Specimen: CD8+ T cells from blood, collected more than 53 months after liver transplant. The DNA reads as follows: TGTGCCAGCTTAAGTTTGACGGGGTTGAACACTGAAGCTTTCTTT. It translates to CASLSLTGLNTEAFF.